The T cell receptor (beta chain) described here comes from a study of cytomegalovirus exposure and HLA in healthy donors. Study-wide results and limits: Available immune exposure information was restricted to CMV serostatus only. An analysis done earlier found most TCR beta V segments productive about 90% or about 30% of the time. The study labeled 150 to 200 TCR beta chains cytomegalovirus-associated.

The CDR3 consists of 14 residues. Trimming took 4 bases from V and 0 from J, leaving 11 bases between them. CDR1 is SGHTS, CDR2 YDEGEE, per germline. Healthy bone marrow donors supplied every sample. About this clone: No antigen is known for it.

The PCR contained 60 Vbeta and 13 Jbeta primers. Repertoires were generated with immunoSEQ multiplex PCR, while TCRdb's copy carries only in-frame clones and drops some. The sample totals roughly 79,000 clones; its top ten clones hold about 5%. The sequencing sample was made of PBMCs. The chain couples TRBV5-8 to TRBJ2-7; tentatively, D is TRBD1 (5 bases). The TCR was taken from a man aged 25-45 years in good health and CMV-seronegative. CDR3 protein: CASSLVGHSYEQYF. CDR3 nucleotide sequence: TGTGCCAGCAGCCTGGTCGGACACTCCTACGAGCAGTACTTC.